What follows are 26 T cell receptor beta chains derived from one specimen sequenced in a study of blood T cell repertoires in COVID-19. Produced via immunoSEQ multiplex PCR; TCRdb's table is partial and in-frame only. The sample consists of 200,000 to 300,000 clones, roughly 81% of them appearing once. The material sequenced was peripheral blood. These receptors were obtained from a man between 45 and 60 years old with acute or convalescent COVID-19.

This sequence joins TRBV6-2 or TRBV6-3 and TRBJ1-1, with a possible D match to TRBD1 (6 bases). There are 15 residues in the CDR3. CDR1 and CDR2 (germline): MNHEY, SVGEGT. Trimming took off 2 bases at V and 3 bases at J, with 13 bases between the two ends. The DNA of the CDR3 is TGTGCCAGCAGTTACGCCCTGGACAGCTACACTGAAGCTTTCTTT. This sequence encodes CASSYALDSYTEAFF.

The chain carries TRBV5-1 and TRBJ2-7, with D hard to call. Germline CDR1 and CDR2: SGHRS and YFSETQ. V was clipped by 0 bases and J by 3 bases, with 10 bases between them. CDR3 length: 14 amino acids. DNA for the CDR3: TGCGCCAGCAGCTTGGCCCAGCAGGTCTACGAGCAGTACTTC. This codes for CASSLAQQVYEQYF.

The genes are TRBV12-3 or TRBV12-4 and TRBJ2-1; unclear D gene. Deletions cut 7 bases from V and 6 bases from J, with 7 bases between. The CDR3 contains 11 residues. CDR3 region: CASTPGNEQFF. As DNA, the CDR3 is TGTGCCAGCACCCCAGGCAATGAGCAGTTCTTC.

The CDR3 DNA sequence: TGTGCCACCAGTGATTCCGGGGGGTTATTAGCCAAAAACATTCAGTACTTC. This sequence encodes CATSDSGGLLAKNIQYF. The chain combines TRBV24-1 with TRBJ2-4; 7 nucleotides line up with TRBD2. The J segment lost 0 bases and the V segment lost 2 bases, leaving 6 bases of the junction unmatched. CDR1 KGHDR and CDR2 SFDVKD come from the germline V gene. The CDR3 sequence is 17 residues long.

The J gene is TRBJ2-1, the V gene TRBV13, with a weak D call TRBD2 (6 bases). CDR1 and CDR2 from the germline V gene are PRHDT and FYEKMQ (reference sequence). The CDR3 is 12 amino acids. V lost 5 bases to trimming and J lost 8 bases, with 10 bases between them. In nucleotides, the CDR3 is TGTGCCAGCAGCCGACTAGTCGATGAGCAGTTCTTC. Residues: CASSRLVDEQFF. The variable domain in full, with the rest retrieved from reference TRBV13 and TRBJ2-1, is AAGVIQSPRHLIKEKRETATLKCYPIPRHDTVYWYQQGPGQDPQFLISFYEKMQSDKGSIPDRFSAQQFSDYHSELNMSSLELGDSALYFCASSRLVDEQFFGPGTRLTVL.

V and J are TRBV19 and TRBJ1-2; possibly TRBD1 for D (5 bases). The germline V gene encodes CDR1 LNHDA and CDR2 SQIVND (reference sequence). The CDR3 spans 15 residues. V lost 3 bases and J lost 7, with 18 bases in between. The CDR3 DNA reads TGTGCCAGTAGTATTGGGCTCAGGGTTTTAACTGGCTACACCTTC. Its translation: CASSIGLRVLTGYTF.

The chain couples TRBV5-4 to TRBJ1-4; D perhaps matches TRBD1 (5 bases). This CDR3 region has 15 residues. Trimming removed 3 bases at V and 7 bases at J, with 16 bases between. Germline-derived CDR1 and CDR2 are SGHNT and YYREEE (reference sequence). The DNA for the CDR3 is TGTGCCAGCAGCTCTGGCGGGGCAAGACTTGAAAAACTGTTTTTT. Translation gives CASSSGGARLEKLFF.

The chain links TRBV3-1 (or the pseudogene TRBV3-2) to TRBJ2-3, with 7 bases aligning to TRBD1. Germline V gene lookup returns CDR1 LGHDT and CDR2 YNNKEL (reference sequence). Trimming at V came to 2 bases and at J to 0 bases, leaving 8 bases not matched to a gene. The CDR3 runs to 17 residues. CDR3 sequence (DNA): TGTGCCAGCAGCCAACCCATTTCGACAGGGAGCACAGATACGCAGTATTTT. Its protein product is CASSQPISTGSTDTQYF.

The CDR3 DNA follows: TGTGCCAGCAGTTACTCCCAGGGGGTCCAGCCCCAGCATTTT. Translating it yields CASSYSQGVQPQHF. The V gene is TRBV6-5, the J gene TRBJ1-5, with 7 nucleotides matching TRBD1. This CDR3 contains 14 residues. Trimming at V came to 0 bases and at J to 7 bases, leaving 3 bases not matched to a gene. The V gene's germline CDR1 is MNHEY and CDR2 SVGAGI.

J is TRBJ2-1 and V is TRBV27; a possible D gene is TRBD1 (6 bases). This CDR3 is 14 amino acids long. The germline V gene has CDR1 MNHEY and CDR2 SMNVEV (reference sequence). V was pared by 3 bases and J by 6 bases, with 12 bases between. CDR3 amino acids: CASSFGGAGNEQFF. CDR3 nucleotide sequence: TGTGCCAGCAGTTTTGGGGGCGCCGGCAATGAGCAGTTCTTC.

J is TRBJ2-7 and V is TRBV11-2; D is perhaps TRBD2 (6 bases). The V end lost 1 base, the J end lost 3 bases, and 10 bases lay between the germline ends. Germline CDR1 SGHAT, CDR2 FQNNGV. The CDR3 sequence is 14 residues long. The CDR3 loop reads CASSLGGGVYEQYF. The CDR3 bases are TGTGCCAGCAGCTTAGGAGGAGGGGTCTACGAGCAGTACTTC.

The rearrangement joins TRBV6-5 to TRBJ2-2; 12 positions agree with TRBD1. CDR3 size: 15 residues. The germline V gene has CDR1 MNHEY and CDR2 SVGAGI. The J segment lost 7 bases and the V segment lost 8 bases, leaving 8 bases of the junction unmatched. In nucleotides, the CDR3 is TGTGCCAGCTTTCCGGGACAGGGGGCCGGCGGGGAGCTGTTTTTT. It is translated as CASFPGQGAGGELFF.

The rearrangement links TRBV6-5 to TRBJ2-1, with TRBD2 matching 9 bases. V gave up 6 bases and J gave up 9 bases; unmatched junction bases: 12. This CDR3 spans 15 amino acids. The germline V gene has CDR1 MNHEY and CDR2 SVGAGI. CDR3 sequence: CASRAGLARGVEQFF. Here the CDR3 DNA reads TGTGCCAGCAGGGCAGGACTAGCGCGAGGGGTTGAGCAGTTCTTC.

The chain employs TRBV6-5 and TRBJ2-7; D is perhaps TRBD1 (5 bases). Germline values: CDR1 MNHEY, CDR2 SVGAGI. This CDR3 spans 12 amino acids. Trimming took off 7 bases at V and 3 bases at J, with 10 bases between the two ends. CDR3 amino acids: CASISGIYEQYF. CDR3 in DNA: TGTGCCAGCATTTCAGGGATCTACGAGCAGTACTTC.

The chain joins TRBV5-5 to TRBJ1-1; possible D gene TRBD1, 6 bases. Trimming left V 0 bases short and J 1 base short, with 7 bases between. Germline V CDR1 and CDR2: SGHKS, YYEKEE (reference sequence). The CDR3 runs 14 residues. The CDR3 here is CASSLAGQNTEAFF. CDR3 DNA sequence: TGTGCCAGCAGCTTGGCGGGACAGAACACTGAAGCTTTCTTT.

The chain combines TRBV5-5 with TRBJ2-5; TRBD1 matches at 10 bases. With 4 bases clipped from V and 4 bases from J, the junction kept 19 bases outside the gene matches. This CDR3 has 19 amino acids. Germline assignment: CDR1 SGHKS and CDR2 YYEKEE (reference sequence). The CDR3 here is CASSPLRDRGSGRTETQYF. DNA for the CDR3: TGTGCCAGCAGCCCTCTCCGGGACAGGGGTTCGGGCCGCACAGAGACCCAGTACTTC. Based on the CDR3 plus reference TRBV5-5 and TRBJ2-5, the full variable domain is DAGVTQSPTHLIKTRGQQVTLRCSPISGHKSVSWYQQVLGQGPQFIFQYYEKEERGRGNFPDRFSARQFPNYSSELNVNALLLGDSALYLCASSPLRDRGSGRTETQYFGPGTRLLVL.

The chain has TRBV2 and TRBJ2-1, with 9 nucleotides matching TRBD1. Trimming cost V 7 bases and J 3 bases; bases outside gene matches: 4. Per germline, CDR1 SNHLY and CDR2 FYNNEI. This CDR3 has 14 amino acids. The CDR3 region is CASKDRGGYNEQFF. CDR3 bases: TGTGCCAGCAAAGACAGGGGGGGCTACAATGAGCAGTTCTTC.

The chain combines TRBV19 with TRBJ2-2; 9 nucleotides align to TRBD2. This CDR3 comprises 16 residues. From germline, CDR1 is LNHDA and CDR2 SQIVND (reference sequence). J lost 1 base, V lost 2 bases, and 2 bases had no gene match. The CDR3 spells CASSIRAGGNTGELFF. The CDR3 bases are TGTGCCAGTAGTATAAGAGCGGGGGGGAACACCGGGGAGCTGTTTTTT.

V and J are TRBV3-1 (or the pseudogene TRBV3-2) and TRBJ1-3; no definite D call. This CDR3 has 17 residues. Trimming removed 0 bases from V and 0 bases from J, with 12 bases in between. Germline V gene sequence: CDR1 LGHDT, CDR2 YNNKEL (reference sequence). CDR3 residues: CASSQDRVIYSGNTIYF. For the CDR3, the DNA is TGTGCCAGCAGCCAAGATCGAGTGATCTACTCTGGAAACACCATATATTTT.

The J gene is TRBJ2-7, the V gene TRBV10-1; 8 positions agree with TRBD2. The CDR3 covers 13 residues. Trimming cost V 8 bases and J 7 bases; bases outside gene matches: 10. Germline V lookup: CDR1 WNHNN, CDR2 SYGVQD (reference sequence). This CDR3 reads CASSPGLDREQYF. DNA for the CDR3: TGCGCCAGCTCGCCGGGACTAGATCGGGAGCAGTACTTC.

V gene TRBV11-3 combines with J gene TRBJ2-2; TRBD2 matches at 10 bases. Germline values: CDR1 SGHNT, CDR2 YENEEA. The CDR3 runs to 17 residues. V was clipped by 0 bases and J by 5 bases; unmatched bases: 6. As DNA, the CDR3 is TGTGCCAGCAGCTTAGATCAATCTAGCGGGAGTACCGGGGAGCTGTTTTTT. Translating it yields CASSLDQSSGSTGELFF.

A remark on this clone: One end of the junction fails to match germline, which may point to a read error. V gene TRBV2 combines with J gene TRBJ1-1; 8 nucleotides agree with TRBD1. In germline, CDR1 is SNHLY, CDR2 FYNNEI. The CDR3 has 18 amino acids. Written as DNA, the CDR3 is TGTGCCAGCCGTGAACTCCCCCGTTGGACAGGGTACGAGACTGAAGCTTTCTTT. This translates into CASRELPRWTGYETEAFF.

The chain has TRBV14 and TRBJ1-2; D might be TRBD1 (6 bases). The CDR3 is made up of 15 amino acids. From germline, CDR1 is SGHDN and CDR2 FVKESK. Between the trimmed V and J ends, which lost 6 bases and 3 bases, there was a span of 17 bases. The CDR3 sequence is CASRLRTEGDYGYTF. The CDR3 DNA is TGTGCCAGCAGACTTAGGACAGAAGGTGACTATGGCTACACCTTC.

A note on this clone: Other DNA variants within this sample encode the same CDR3. CDR3 bases: TGTGCCACCAGTGACCCCGGGACAGGAACCGGGGAGCTGTTTTTT. It codes for CATSDPGTGTGELFF. This chain joins TRBV24-1 and TRBJ2-2; 8 nucleotides agree with TRBD1. Germline loops: CDR1 KGHDR, CDR2 SFDVKD. This CDR3 is built from 15 residues. V dropped 4 bases and J dropped 5; count of bases not matched to a gene: 5.

V is TRBV6-4 and J is TRBJ2-1; TRBD2 matches at 9 bases. The germline V gene has CDR1 MRHNA and CDR2 SNTAGT. The CDR3 runs to 16 residues. The V and J ends lost 0 bases and 4 bases, in that order; junction bases with no gene match: 4. The CDR3 bases are TGTGCCAGCAGTGACTCCTCTAGCGGGGATTACAATGAGCAGTTCTTC. It translates to CASSDSSSGDYNEQFF.

The gene calls are TRBV6-6 and TRBJ2-7, with 11 bases lining up with TRBD2. V gave up 6 bases and J gave up 1 base; unmatched junction bases: 20. CDR3 size: 20 residues. The germline gives CDR1 MNHNY, CDR2 SVGAGI (reference sequence). This CDR3 is CASSLVRFRLAGGQSYEQYF. The CDR3 DNA reads TGTGCCAGCAGCCTCGTCCGATTCCGGCTAGCGGGAGGACAATCCTACGAGCAGTACTTC.